These 3 T cell receptor beta chains came from one sample sequenced in a study of response to subunit inactivated influenza vaccine. TCRdb ran MiXCR on the RT-PCR reads and lists one entry per CDR3 protein. The profile shows roughly 500,000 distinct CDR3 sequences, 15% to 20% of them singletons. The material was CD4+ T cells sorted from PBMCs, obtained less than 25 months after vaccination. Receptor source: a man in his fifties or sixties who received an inactivated influenza vaccine.

The rearrangement uses TRBV5-5 and TRBJ1-1; possible D gene TRBD1, 5 bases. The germline CDR1 and CDR2 sequences are SGHKS and YYEKEE (reference sequence). Deletions cut 0 bases from V and 5 bases from J, with 14 bases between. The CDR3 is 15 residues long. The CDR3 region is CASSLAPGGVTEAFF. CDR3 coding DNA: TGTGCCAGCAGCTTGGCCCCGGGGGGAGTGACTGAAGCTTTCTTT.

This clonotype was counted only a few times. This rearrangement joins TRBV6-2 or TRBV6-3 to TRBJ2-1, with 7 positions matching TRBD2. The CDR3 spans 14 residues. V shed 7 bases, J shed 7 bases, and the junction held 10 bases outside the gene matches. CDR1 MNHEY and CDR2 SVGEGT come from the germline V gene. The CDR3 nucleotides are TGTGCCAGCATTAGGGAGGGGACTTCAAATGAGCAGTTCTTC. Translating gives CASIREGTSNEQFF.

This clonotype appeared a few times. The chain employs TRBV29-1 and TRBJ2-1; 7 nucleotides line up with TRBD2. Per germline, CDR1 SQVTM and CDR2 ANQGSEA. The ends lost 2 bases at V and 5 bases at J; junction bases unmatched: 15. This CDR3 comprises 17 residues. This chain's CDR3 is CSVELLAATSVNNEQFF. The CDR3 DNA follows: TGCAGCGTTGAATTACTCGCGGCTACTAGCGTCAACAATGAGCAGTTCTTC.